Presented here are 12 T cell receptor beta chains from one specimen sequenced in a study of T-cell memory formation after mild COVID-19. TCRdb used MiXCR to reprocess the 5' RACE reads, holding one entry per CDR3 protein. This table holds under 300,000 distinct CDR3 sequences, 9.4% found once. Sequenced input: PBMCs or a T cell subset sorted from them (not recorded which). These receptors all stem from a man aged 18 to 30 who had mild COVID-19 (a few samples of this study predate the infection). Cell type and time point are not known.

The chain combines TRBV4-3 with TRBJ2-3; tentatively, D is TRBD1 or TRBD2 (6 bases each). The V gene lost 1 base and the J gene lost 6 bases, with 20 bases spanning the gap. The CDR3 length is 17 residues. Germline V gene lookup returns CDR1 LGHNA and CDR2 YSLEER. Here the CDR3 DNA reads TGCGCCAGCAGCCAAGGTGGTGGGGGGCGAAGGTCCGATACGCAGTATTTT. It translates to CASSQGGGGRRSDTQYF.

This clonotype was found a few times. The CDR3 region is CASSPGQGYTF. The CDR3 nucleotides are TGTGCCAGCAGCCCCGGCCAGGGCTACACCTTC. This chain connects TRBV7-2 to TRBJ1-2; D ambiguous. In germline, CDR1 is SGHTA, CDR2 FQGNSA. The CDR3 extends over 11 amino acids. With 5 bases removed from V and 8 bases from J, the gap between germline ends came to 9 bases.

There are a few counts of this clonotype. V usage is TRBV27 and J usage is TRBJ2-2; D remains ambiguous. Germline CDR1 reads MNHEY; CDR2 reads SMNVEV (reference sequence). Trimming took 2 bases from V and 3 from J, leaving 13 bases between them. CDR3 length: 16 amino acids. CDR3 residues: CASSLIRDGYTGELFF. DNA of the CDR3: TGTGCCAGCAGTTTAATAAGGGATGGGTACACCGGGGAGCTGTTTTTT.

The gene calls are TRBV19 and TRBJ1-2; D is uncertain. V lost 6 bases and J 4 bases, leaving 12 bases between the germline ends. Germline V lookup: CDR1 LNHDA, CDR2 SQIVND (reference sequence). This CDR3 is 13 amino acids long. The CDR3 loop reads CASRPVDGYGYTF. The CDR3 DNA sequence: TGTGCCAGTAGACCGGTGGACGGCTATGGCTACACCTTC.

This rearrangement joins TRBV20-1 to TRBJ1-5, with D possibly being TRBD1 (6 bases). The CDR3 runs 15 residues. V lost 0 bases and J lost 6, with 15 bases in between. The germline V gene encodes CDR1 DFQATT and CDR2 SNEGSKA (reference sequence). CDR3 bases: TGCAGTGCTAGAGATCGGGGGGCTTATGGTCAGCCCCAGCATTTT. It specifies CSARDRGAYGQPQHF.

This clonotype appeared a few times. This chain joins TRBV5-5 and TRBJ2-1, with 12 bases that match TRBD1. Germline CDR1 and CDR2: SGHKS and YYEKEE (reference sequence). After removal of 4 bases from V and 3 bases from J, the junction contained 8 bases not matched to a gene. The CDR3 runs to 17 residues. In DNA form, the CDR3 reads TGTGCCAGCAGCAAGGGACAGGGGGCTGGGGGCTACAATGAGCAGTTCTTC. It translates to CASSKGQGAGGYNEQFF.

There are a few counts of this clonotype. The chain employs TRBV20-1 and TRBJ1-1; no definite D call. V lost 1 base and J 4 bases, leaving 4 bases between the germline ends. The CDR3 totals 11 residues. Germline CDR1 and CDR2: DFQATT and SNEGSKA (reference sequence). CDR3 nucleotide sequence: TGCAGTGCTAGAGCTGGCACTGAAGCTTTCTTT. Its translation: CSARAGTEAFF.

In this sample, this clonotype turned up many times. CDR3 sequence: CASSPLNEQYF. CDR3 sequence (DNA): TGTGCCAGCTCACCCTTGAACGAGCAGTACTTC. The rearrangement links TRBV18 to TRBJ2-7; D uncertain. Per the germline V gene, CDR1 is KGHSH and CDR2 is LQKENI. V was cut by 3 bases and J by 5 bases, with 5 bases left in between. The CDR3 consists of 11 residues.

This clonotype appeared many times. The rearrangement uses TRBV20-1 and TRBJ2-7, with a weak D call TRBD1 (5 bases). Per the germline V gene, CDR1 is DFQATT and CDR2 is SNEGSKA (reference sequence). CDR3 length equals 14 residues. Trimming removed 1 base from V and 4 bases from J, with 14 bases in between. This CDR3 reads CSARGQHSKYEQYF. The CDR3 nucleotides are TGCAGTGCTAGAGGACAGCATAGTAAGTACGAGCAGTACTTC.

CDR3 region: CSARTPSALYEQYF. The CDR3 nucleotides are TGCAGTGCTAGAACACCTAGTGCCCTATACGAGCAGTACTTC. The chain combines TRBV20-1 with TRBJ2-7, with unresolved D. This CDR3 has 14 residues. The V gene lost 2 bases and the J gene lost 4 bases, with 15 bases spanning the gap. From germline, CDR1 is DFQATT and CDR2 SNEGSKA (reference sequence).

This clonotype was seen a few times. This chain uses TRBV5-1 with TRBJ2-1; D might be TRBD2 (5 bases). Germline V gene sequence: CDR1 SGHRS, CDR2 YFSETQ. The V and J ends lost 4 bases and 9 bases respectively, with 17 bases between them. This CDR3 spans 14 amino acids. Written as DNA, the CDR3 is TGCGCCAGCAGCCCGGAAGGCAGTGAGGGTGAGCAGTTCTTC. Translated: CASSPEGSEGEQFF.

The sample holds one count of this clonotype. The chain recombines TRBV12-3 or TRBV12-4 with TRBJ2-7, with D perhaps matching TRBD2 (7 bases). With 8 bases removed from V and 1 base from J, the gap between germline ends came to 15 bases. The length of the CDR3 is 14 residues. The CDR3 sequence is CASVRGGFSYEQYF. CDR3 sequence (DNA): TGTGCCAGCGTAAGGGGGGGTTTTTCCTACGAGCAGTACTTC.